This T cell receptor beta chain was profiled in a study of blood T cell repertoires in COVID-19. Turning to the study itself: Both acute and convalescent COVID-19 samples were obtained from the United States, Italy and Spain. In each case, the material was cDNA or gDNA derived from T cells, B-cell-depleted T cells, or PBMCs.

Libraries were prepared by immunoSEQ multiplex PCR; TCRdb keeps only in-frame clonotypes and omits some of them. This sample yields roughly 53,000 clones, of which 85% to 95% are seen a single time; approximately 3% belongs to the top ten. Trimming removed 4 bases from V and 3 bases from J; junction bases left unmatched: 11. The CDR3 is 17 amino acids. Looked up from germline, CDR1 is LGHDT and CDR2 is YNNKEL (reference sequence). Material for sequencing was peripheral blood. The origin of this receptor is a human donor in a cohort sampled during active COVID-19. The V gene is TRBV3-1 (or the pseudogene TRBV3-2), the J gene TRBJ2-2, with 7 nucleotides matching TRBD2. CDR3 sequence: CASSRVGEGFDTGELFF. CDR3 nucleotides: TGTGCCAGCAGCCGGGTAGGGGAGGGCTTCGACACCGGGGAGCTGTTTTTT.